The 27 T cell receptor beta chains below all came from one sample that was sequenced in a study of vaccination and CD4 T cells after COVID-19. Treatment of the sample: approximately 9-day PBMC culture with coronavirus spike peptide pools or control peptides (ViraFEST assay). Investigators obtained the unexposed donor's CD4+ T cells before the COVID-19 pandemic (2011-2018). Sequencing of DNA taken from cultured CD4+ T cells relied on the Oncomine TCR Beta short-read assay. TCRdb processed the PCR reads anew with MiXCR; each CDR3 protein has one entry. There are thousands of distinct CDR3 sequences in the sample; around 36% occur only once, and 10% to 15% lies in the top ten. No antigen is known for these receptors. Material: CD4+ T cells from blood, cultured in vitro. The receptor source for this set is a human donor in good health.

The chain couples TRBV12-3 or TRBV12-4 to TRBJ1-5; 10 nucleotides match TRBD1. The CDR3 length is 15 residues. Unmatched junction bases numbered 8, after V lost 6 bases and J lost 6 bases. CDR3 DNA sequence: TGTGCCAGCAGCCGGGGACAGGGGTACGGTCAGCCCCAGCATTTT. It is translated as CASSRGQGYGQPQHF.

The chain joins TRBV6-1 to TRBJ2-1; tentatively, D is TRBD1 (5 bases). This CDR3 comprises 11 residues. The germline V gene encodes CDR1 MNHNS and CDR2 SASEGT. Trimming stripped 6 bases from V and 7 bases from J, with 7 bases between. CDR3 DNA sequence: TGTGCCAGCAGAAGGGGAAATGAGCAGTTCTTC. This gives the protein CASRRGNEQFF.

CDR3 bases: TGTGCCAGTAGTATGGTGTCGGGGGCGAGAACCGCTGAAGCTTTCTTT. This translates into CASSMVSGARTAEAFF. This chain links TRBV19 with TRBJ1-1; D may be TRBD1 (6 bases). Trimming stripped 3 bases from V and 6 bases from J, with 20 bases between. CDR3 size: 16 residues. Germline-derived CDR1 and CDR2 are LNHDA and SQIVND (reference sequence).

This clonotype was detected once. The chain uses TRBV11-3 and TRBJ2-7, with a possible D match to TRBD1 (5 bases). V was cut by 4 bases and J by 6 bases, with 13 bases left in between. The CDR3 is 13 residues long. CDR1 is SGHNT, CDR2 YENEEA, per germline. The CDR3 DNA is TGTGCCAGCAGCTCCAACCCAAGGGGCGAGCAGTACTTC. Protein product: CASSSNPRGEQYF.

The chain uses TRBV28 and TRBJ1-1, with 9 bases lining up with TRBD1. The V segment lost 4 bases and the J segment 5 bases; nucleotides outside the gene matches: 8. CDR1 is MDHEN, CDR2 SYDVKM, per germline. The CDR3 sequence is 15 residues long. CDR3: CASSSPGQGLTEAFF. CDR3 sequence (DNA): TGTGCCAGCAGTTCGCCGGGACAGGGTTTGACTGAAGCTTTCTTT.

This clonotype was observed a handful of times. CDR3 loop: CASTMTGRHYGYTF. DNA of the CDR3: TGTGCCAGCACCATGACAGGGAGGCACTATGGCTACACCTTC. This chain links TRBV6-1 with TRBJ1-2; 7 nucleotides match TRBD1. The CDR3 runs to 14 residues. Germline CDR1 is MNHNS and CDR2 is SASEGT. The V gene end was trimmed by 7 bases and the J gene end by 3 bases; junction bases not matched to a gene: 8.

This clonotype was picked up a small number of times. This chain links TRBV7-9 with TRBJ1-6; D may be TRBD1 (5 bases). The CDR3 has 15 residues. CDR1 is SEHNR and CDR2 is FQNEAQ in the germline V gene (reference sequence). Trimming shortened V by 1 base and J by 8 bases, and 12 bases separated the two germline ends. In DNA form, the CDR3 reads TGTGCCAGCAGCTTAGGGGTCAGGGAAGATTCACCCCTCCACTTT. As protein: CASSLGVREDSPLHF. Filled out from reference TRBV7-9 and TRBJ1-6, the complete variable domain reads DTGVSQNPRHKITKRGQNVTFRCDPISEHNRLYWYRQTLGQGPEFLTYFQNEAQLEKSRLLSDRFSAERPKGSFSTLEIQRTEQGDSAMYLCASSLGVREDSPLHFGNGTRLTVT.

CDR3 in amino acids: CAISEAGQVNRNTIYF. CDR3 sequence (DNA): TGTGCCATCAGTGAGGCGGGACAGGTGAATAGAAACACCATATATTTT. The chain employs TRBV10-3 and TRBJ1-3; 8 nucleotides agree with TRBD1. The V segment lost 2 bases and the J segment 5 bases; nucleotides outside the gene matches: 8. Per the germline V gene, CDR1 is ENHRY and CDR2 is SYGVKD. The CDR3 is 16 amino acids.

The rearrangement links TRBV6-4 to TRBJ2-2; D is uncertain. With 3 bases removed from V and 4 bases from J, the gap between germline ends came to 6 bases. This CDR3 spans 13 amino acids. Germline CDR1 reads MRHNA; CDR2 reads SNTAGT. The CDR3 DNA reads as TGTGCCAGCAGTGAGATACTCACCGGGGAGCTGTTTTTT. This codes for CASSEILTGELFF.

The sample holds a few counts of this clonotype. The chain carries TRBV15 and TRBJ2-1; D is unclear. Trimming removed 0 bases at V and 10 bases at J, with 13 bases between. Germline V lookup: CDR1 LNHNV, CDR2 YYDKDF (reference sequence). The CDR3 has 14 amino acids. CDR3 sequence: CATSRDEVALEQFF. The CDR3 DNA sequence: TGTGCCACCAGCAGAGATGAGGTAGCCCTGGAGCAGTTCTTC.

The sample holds a few counts of this clonotype. The rearrangement uses TRBV29-1 and TRBJ1-1; TRBD1 is a possible D gene (5 bases). This CDR3 contains 13 residues. V dropped 8 bases and J dropped 0 bases, with 13 bases sitting between them. CDR1 is SQVTM and CDR2 is ANQGSEA in the germline V gene. CDR3 protein: CSSVRGLNTEAFF. CDR3 in DNA: TGCAGCTCCGTCCGGGGCCTGAACACTGAAGCTTTCTTT.

The rearrangement joins TRBV11-2 to TRBJ1-1; no definite D call. Germline CDR1 is SGHAT and CDR2 is FQNNGV. V lost 0 bases and J 1 base, leaving 6 bases between the germline ends. The CDR3 is made up of 14 amino acids. The CDR3 DNA sequence: TGTGCCAGCAGCTTAGAGCTATGGAACACTGAAGCTTTCTTT. Protein: CASSLELWNTEAFF.

The chain has TRBV21-1 and TRBJ2-3. TRBV21-1 counts as a pseudogene. This CDR3 comprises 13 residues. The DNA for the CDR3 is TGTGCCAGCAGCAAAGTTCACACAGATACGCAGTATTTT. Translation: CASSKVHTDTQYF.

This sequence joins TRBV6-4 and TRBJ1-2; TRBD1 is a possible D gene (6 bases). Germline V gene lookup returns CDR1 MRHNA and CDR2 SNTAGT. Trimming took off 4 bases at V and 5 bases at J, with 14 bases between the two ends. This CDR3 region has 14 residues. The CDR3 spells CASSAGVWEYGYTF. CDR3 DNA sequence: TGTGCCAGCAGTGCAGGGGTTTGGGAGTATGGCTACACCTTC.

J is TRBJ2-1 and V is TRBV19; the D gene is possibly TRBD2 (5 bases). The CDR3 spans 13 residues. V shed 5 bases and J shed 4 bases, with 9 bases lying between them. CDR1 is LNHDA, CDR2 SQIVND, per germline (reference sequence). The CDR3 region has the DNA TGTGCCAGTAGTGGACTGGATTACAATGAGCAGTTCTTC. It is translated as CASSGLDYNEQFF.

The chain recombines TRBV24-1 with TRBJ1-2; possible D gene TRBD1, 5 bases. Trimming removed 10 bases at V and 3 bases at J, with 14 bases between. Germline values: CDR1 KGHDR, CDR2 SFDVKD. The CDR3 consists of 13 residues. This CDR3 reads CATADQGHYGYTF. The CDR3 bases are TGTGCCACAGCTGATCAGGGCCACTATGGCTACACCTTC.

This sequence joins TRBV7-9 and TRBJ2-7, with D possibly matching TRBD1 (6 bases). CDR3 length equals 13 residues. V lost 5 bases and J lost 3, with 11 bases in between. Germline CDR1 and CDR2: SEHNR and FQNEAQ (reference sequence). CDR3 amino acids: CASSPGQFYEQYF. CDR3 in DNA: TGTGCCAGCAGCCCCGGACAGTTCTACGAGCAGTACTTC.

This clonotype was counted a few times. DNA of the CDR3: TGTGCCAGCAGTTACTCTAGGCCGTCGTCTGGAAACACCATATATTTT. It encodes CASSYSRPSSGNTIYF. The rearrangement uses TRBV6-5 and TRBJ1-3; D is unresolved. CDR3 length: 16 residues. Trimming removed 0 bases from V and 1 base from J, with 10 bases in between. Germline CDR1 is MNHEY and CDR2 is SVGAGI.

V is TRBV6-1 and J is TRBJ2-3; a possible D gene is TRBD1 (6 bases). Germline V lookup: CDR1 MNHNS, CDR2 SASEGT. The CDR3 is 12 amino acids. V shed 6 bases and J shed 6 bases, with 10 bases lying between them. The CDR3, as DNA: TGTGCCAGCAGCTCAGGGGTGGATACGCAGTATTTT. Protein sequence: CASSSGVDTQYF.

This clonotype was seen a handful of times. The V gene is TRBV6-2 or TRBV6-3, the J gene TRBJ1-5; the D gene is possibly TRBD1 (5 bases). The V and J ends lost 6 bases and 7 bases respectively, with 22 bases between them. This CDR3 has 16 amino acids. From germline, CDR1 is MNHEY and CDR2 SVGEGT. The CDR3 nucleotides are TGTGCCAGCAGCCCGGAAGGTCTCCGAAGGGGACAGCCCCAGCATTTT. This codes for CASSPEGLRRGQPQHF.

V gene TRBV7-2 combines with J gene TRBJ2-5; 9 bases align to TRBD2. CDR1 is SGHTA and CDR2 is FQGNSA in the germline V gene. The CDR3 is 15 amino acids. The ends lost 2 bases at V and 0 bases at J; junction bases unmatched: 1. The CDR3 region has the DNA TGTGCCAGCAGCTTAAAGCGGGGGGACCAAGAGACCCAGTACTTC. Amino acid sequence: CASSLKRGDQETQYF. Complete variable domain (other parts from reference TRBV7-2 and TRBJ2-5): GAGVSQSPSNKVTEKGKDVELRCDPISGHTALYWYRQSLGQGLEFLIYFQGNSAPDKSGLPSDRFSAERTGGSVSTLTIQRTQQEDSAVYLCASSLKRGDQETQYFGPGTRLLVL.

V is TRBV2 and J is TRBJ1-2; D not resolved. Germline assignment: CDR1 SNHLY and CDR2 FYNNEI. This CDR3 is 14 amino acids long. The V end lost 5 bases, the J end lost 8 bases, and 18 bases lay between the germline ends. The CDR3: CASSSTALLGGYTF. The CDR3 nucleotides are TGTGCCAGCAGTTCCACCGCCCTGTTGGGGGGCTACACCTTC. The full variable domain, rest sourced from reference TRBV2 and TRBJ1-2, is EPEVTQTPSHQVTQMGQEVILRCVPISNHLYFYWYRQILGQKVEFLVSFYNNEISEKSEIFDDQFSVERPDGSNFTLKIRSTKLEDSAMYFCASSSTALLGGYTFGSGTRLTVV.

Only a few counts were recorded for this clonotype. The chain employs TRBV6-5 and TRBJ2-3, with D unresolved. Looked up from germline, CDR1 is MNHEY and CDR2 is SVGAGI. Between the trimmed V and J ends, which lost 0 bases and 14 bases, there was a span of 12 bases. There are 12 residues in the CDR3. The CDR3 coding sequence is TGTGCCAGCAGTTACTCATTTCGGGTTCGGTATTTT. Residues: CASSYSFRVRYF.

The chain has TRBV20-1 and TRBJ2-5; either TRBD1 or TRBD2 may supply D (5 bases each). The V gene's germline CDR1 is DFQATT and CDR2 SNEGSKA (reference sequence). The CDR3 has 15 amino acids. The germline V and J ends were trimmed by 0 bases and 3 bases, with 14 bases remaining between them. CDR3 region: CSARDPGSGKETQYF. Here the CDR3 DNA reads TGCAGTGCTAGAGATCCAGGGTCGGGGAAAGAGACCCAGTACTTC.

CDR3 in amino acids: CAISEGGTKNIQYF. CDR3 bases: TGTGCCATCAGTGAGGGGGGGACCAAAAACATTCAGTACTTC. The J gene is TRBJ2-4, the V gene TRBV10-3; TRBD2 is a possible D gene (6 bases). V lost 2 bases to trimming and J lost 2 bases, with 7 bases between them. The CDR3 has 14 amino acids. Germline CDR1 reads ENHRY; CDR2 reads SYGVKD.

This clonotype has a single count. The CDR3 loop is CASSPESGRVTGELFF. In DNA form, the CDR3 reads TGTGCCAGCAGCCCCGAGAGCGGGAGGGTTACCGGGGAGCTGTTTTTT. V usage is TRBV5-6 and J usage is TRBJ2-2; 10 bases fit TRBD2. Germline V lookup: CDR1 SGHDT, CDR2 YYEEEE. J was trimmed by 5 bases and V by 4 bases; bases with no gene match: 8. The CDR3 covers 16 residues.

This clonotype has a handful of counts. The chain links TRBV20-1 to TRBJ2-2; no firm D call. The V gene lost 6 bases and the J gene lost 3 bases, with 11 bases spanning the gap. In germline, CDR1 is DFQATT, CDR2 SNEGSKA (reference sequence). CDR3 length: 13 amino acids. The CDR3 nucleotides are TGCAGTGCCCGACAAGGGTACACCGGGGAGCTGTTTTTT. It is translated as CSARQGYTGELFF.